Below are 11 T cell receptor beta chains sequenced from a single sample in a study of blood T cell repertoires in COVID-19. TCRdb keeps only in-frame clones here, not all; method: immunoSEQ multiplex PCR. The sample has 200,000 to 250,000 clones, 84% seen once. Sample: PBMCs or T cells enriched from blood (not recorded which). The receptors derive from a woman aged 40 to 50 who had recovered from COVID-19.

The chain joins TRBV28 to TRBJ2-1, with 7 bases aligning to TRBD2. The CDR3 has 15 amino acids. Unmatched junction bases numbered 14, after V lost 6 bases and J lost 9 bases. CDR1 MDHEN and CDR2 SYDVKM come from the germline V gene. In DNA form, the CDR3 reads TGTGCCAGCAGCCTAACGGCGGGAGAGCTGAGTGAGCAGTTCTTC. The encoded protein is CASSLTAGELSEQFF.

The chain couples TRBV5-1 to TRBJ1-1; D not certain. CDR3 size: 15 residues. Germline V gene data show CDR1 as SGHRS and CDR2 as YFSETQ. The ends were cut back, 0 bases at V and 0 bases at J, with 9 bases in the middle. This CDR3 is CASSLVGTLNTEAFF. The DNA of the CDR3 is TGCGCCAGCAGCTTGGTTGGCACCTTGAACACTGAAGCTTTCTTT.

As DNA, the CDR3 is TGTGCCAGCAGTATCTCATTACAGGGCCGAGTGGCTTTCTTT. Its translation: CASSISLQGRVAFF. The rearrangement uses TRBV28 and TRBJ1-1; D is perhaps TRBD1 (6 bases). Germline loops: CDR1 MDHEN, CDR2 SYDVKM. V gave up 5 bases and J gave up 11 bases, with 21 bases separating them. CDR3 length equals 14 residues.

The V call is TRBV28, the J call TRBJ2-7, with 9 bases matching TRBD1. This CDR3 contains 14 residues. Germline V CDR1 and CDR2: MDHEN, SYDVKM. The ends lost 11 bases at V and 7 bases at J; junction bases unmatched: 15. This CDR3 reads CACNGDREIGEQYF. DNA of the CDR3: TGTGCCTGCAACGGGGACAGGGAAATAGGAGAGCAGTACTTC.

The chain links TRBV29-1 to TRBJ1-1; perhaps TRBD1 as D (6 bases). Deletions cut 6 bases from V and 6 bases from J, with 11 bases between. CDR1 and CDR2 (germline): SQVTM, ANQGSEA. The CDR3 has 11 residues. Here the CDR3 DNA reads TGCAGCGTCCAGGGGAGCGCTGAAGCTTTCTTT. Protein sequence: CSVQGSAEAFF. The complete variable domain, with remaining parts taken from reference TRBV29-1 and TRBJ1-1, reads SAVISQKPSRDICQRGTSLTIQCQVDSQVTMMFWYRQQPGQSLTLIATANQGSEATYESGFVIDKFPISRPNLTFSTLTVSNMSPEDSSIYLCSVQGSAEAFFGQGTRLTVV.

V gene TRBV10-3 combines with J gene TRBJ1-1; 8 nucleotides align to TRBD1. Germline CDR1 reads ENHRY; CDR2 reads SYGVKD. The CDR3 covers 18 residues. V shed 2 bases and J 2 bases; nucleotides not matched to a gene: 13. The chain's CDR3 is CAISEGRDPGQDNTEAFF. The CDR3 nucleotides read TGTGCCATCAGTGAGGGGAGGGATCCGGGACAGGACAACACTGAAGCTTTCTTT.

The chain couples TRBV19 to TRBJ1-2, with 7 bases lining up with TRBD1. CDR1 LNHDA and CDR2 SQIVND come from the germline V gene (reference sequence). V was clipped by 6 bases and J by 6 bases; unmatched bases: 10. The CDR3 length is 14 residues. CDR3 nucleotide sequence: TGTGCCAGTAGCTACGGACAGGTTGCGAATGGCTACACCTTC. Amino acids: CASSYGQVANGYTF.

The genes are TRBV11-3 and TRBJ2-2, with TRBD2 as a possible D gene (5 bases). V was cut by 5 bases and J by 6 bases, with 13 bases left in between. Looked up from germline, CDR1 is SGHNT and CDR2 is YENEEA. The CDR3 loop spans 14 amino acids. The CDR3 DNA reads TGTGCCAGCAGCCTCGGAACTAGTTCCGGGGAGCTGTTTTTT. Amino acid sequence: CASSLGTSSGELFF.

V gene TRBV9 combines with J gene TRBJ2-2; possibly TRBD2 for D (5 bases). The CDR3 covers 16 residues. V dropped 0 bases and J dropped 0 bases, with 9 bases sitting between them. Germline lookup yields CDR1 SGDLS and CDR2 YYNGEE. CDR3 sequence reads: CASSVEGGSNTGELFF. CDR3 DNA sequence: TGTGCCAGCAGCGTAGAAGGCGGGTCGAACACCGGGGAGCTGTTTTTT. Full variable domain (missing parts from reference TRBV9 and TRBJ2-2): DSGVTQTPKHLITATGQRVTLRCSPRSGDLSVYWYQQSLDQGLQFLIQYYNGEERAKGNILERFSAQQFPDLHSELNLSSLELGDSALYFCASSVEGGSNTGELFFGEGSRLTVL.

The rearrangement uses TRBV11-3 and TRBJ2-5; 14 nucleotides line up with TRBD2. Germline CDR1 and CDR2: SGHNT and YENEEA. The CDR3 extends over 19 amino acids. Unmatched junction bases numbered 15, after V lost 4 bases and J lost 5 bases. In DNA, the CDR3 is TGTGCCAGCAGCTCGTGGGTCGAGACTAGCGGGAGGGCCGGGGAGACCCAGTACTTC. Residues: CASSSWVETSGRAGETQYF.

The rearrangement links TRBV7-2 to TRBJ2-1; TRBD2 aligns across 9 bases. Germline V CDR1 and CDR2: SGHTA, FQGNSA. V shed 6 bases and J 0 bases; nucleotides not matched to a gene: 3. This CDR3 is 15 amino acids long. The CDR3 sequence: CASRLAGNSYNEQFF. The CDR3 bases are TGTGCCAGCAGGCTAGCGGGAAACTCCTACAATGAGCAGTTCTTC.